This T cell receptor beta chain is drawn from a study of blood T cell repertoires in COVID-19. J gave up 0 bases and V 7 bases, and 2 bases lay outside the gene matches. The CDR3 extends over 14 amino acids. Germline CDR1 and CDR2: ENHRY and SYGVKD. TCRdb's table, derived via immunoSEQ multiplex PCR, lists solely in-frame clones and lacks some. The sample has 45,000 to 65,000 clones; 83% are singletons. Sequences were obtained from peripheral blood. The J gene is TRBJ2-2, the V gene TRBV10-3; 7 bases line up with TRBD2. This receptor was taken from a man aged 35-49 years with acute or convalescent COVID-19. The CDR3 is CAITLAANTGELFF. CDR3 DNA: TGTGCCATCACCCTAGCGGCGAACACCGGGGAGCTGTTTTTT.